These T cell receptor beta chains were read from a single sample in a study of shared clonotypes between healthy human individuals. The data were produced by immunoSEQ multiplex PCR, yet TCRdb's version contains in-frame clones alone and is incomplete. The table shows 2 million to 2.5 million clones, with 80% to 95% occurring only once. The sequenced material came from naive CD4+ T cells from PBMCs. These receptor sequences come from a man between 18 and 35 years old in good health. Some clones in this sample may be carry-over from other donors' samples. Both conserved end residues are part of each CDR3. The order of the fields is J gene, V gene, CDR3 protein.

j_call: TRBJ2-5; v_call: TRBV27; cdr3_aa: CASSFRGLVGETQYF
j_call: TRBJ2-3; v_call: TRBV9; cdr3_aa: CASSPIGLAGGPTQYF
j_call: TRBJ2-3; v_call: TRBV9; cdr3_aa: CASSPRTGTDTQYF
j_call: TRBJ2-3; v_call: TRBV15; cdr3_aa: CATSRDRATDTQYF
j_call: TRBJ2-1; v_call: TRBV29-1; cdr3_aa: CSVADSLGPYNEQFF
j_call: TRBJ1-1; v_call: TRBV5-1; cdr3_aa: CASSPGRGLTEAFF
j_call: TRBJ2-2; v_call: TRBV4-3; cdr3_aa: CASSQDWGGSGSAGELFF
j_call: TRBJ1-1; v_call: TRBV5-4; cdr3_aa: CASSPDRASLQAFF
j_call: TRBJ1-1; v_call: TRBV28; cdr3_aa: CASREGFAGQGPILGTEAFF
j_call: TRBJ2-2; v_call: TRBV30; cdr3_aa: CGRSRNTGELFF
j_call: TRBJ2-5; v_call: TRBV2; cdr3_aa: CASRAQSGDGETQYF
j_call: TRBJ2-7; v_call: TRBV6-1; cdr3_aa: CASKDRAEYF
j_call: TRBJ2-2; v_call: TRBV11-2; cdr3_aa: CASSFDRGRSGELFF
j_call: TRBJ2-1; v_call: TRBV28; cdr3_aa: CASSSRGTAQSSYNEQFF
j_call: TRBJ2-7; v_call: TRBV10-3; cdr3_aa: CAISDFGQAYEQYF
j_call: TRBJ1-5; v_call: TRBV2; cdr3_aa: CASSERTDDQPQHF
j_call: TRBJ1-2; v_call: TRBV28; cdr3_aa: CASRAGGQGEWGDYGYTF
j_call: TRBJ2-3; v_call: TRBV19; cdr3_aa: CASSIGLETDTQYF
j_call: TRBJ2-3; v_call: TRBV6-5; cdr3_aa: CASSYSGSTSTDTQYF
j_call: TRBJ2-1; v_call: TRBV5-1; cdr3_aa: CASSWGPGLAGNNEQFF
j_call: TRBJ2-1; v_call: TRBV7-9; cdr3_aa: CASSLVQGFNEQFF
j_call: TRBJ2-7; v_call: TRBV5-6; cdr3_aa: CASSYDLAGGPYEQYF
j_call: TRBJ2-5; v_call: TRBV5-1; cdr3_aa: CASSLQGIETQYF
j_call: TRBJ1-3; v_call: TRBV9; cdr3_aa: CASSLTSGQGSSGNTIYF
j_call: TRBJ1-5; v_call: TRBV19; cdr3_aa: CASRTTGFGQPQHF
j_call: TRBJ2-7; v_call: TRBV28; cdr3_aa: CASSLGQGWEQYF
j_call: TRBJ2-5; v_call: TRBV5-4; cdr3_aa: CASSDNRARAQYF
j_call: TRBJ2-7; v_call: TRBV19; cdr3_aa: CASSIFPGDTYEQYF
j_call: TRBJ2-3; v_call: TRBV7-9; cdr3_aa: CASSSLRDTDTQYF